The clone carrying this T cell receptor (beta chain) was recorded many times. The antigen is not known. The same CDR3 can be traced to other DNA sequences in this sample. This entry belongs to a study of beta chain features in type 1 diabetes. Whole-study results and caveats: Resolution of whether HLA type affects TCRB rearrangement was not achieved here.

All sorted populations exceeded 95% purity. Germline CDR1 MNHEY, CDR2 SMNVEV (reference sequence). CDR3 size: 13 residues. V lost 6 bases and J lost 5, with 13 bases in between. Every bit of the isolated RNA underwent reverse transcription, so sequencing read expressed TCRB transcripts. Profiled with immunoSEQ multiplex PCR; TCRdb holds only in-frame clones, not every one. The data show some 300,000 clones, about 7.8% seen once. This clonotype was sampled from a woman between 18 and 29 years old in good health. The chain recombines TRBV27 with TRBJ1-1; D possibly corresponds to TRBD1 (5 bases). The sequenced sample consisted of central memory CD4+ T cells from blood. The CDR3 bases are TGTGCCAGCAGCTCCAGGGTATGGACTGAAGCTTTCTTT. Amino acid sequence: CASSSRVWTEAFF.